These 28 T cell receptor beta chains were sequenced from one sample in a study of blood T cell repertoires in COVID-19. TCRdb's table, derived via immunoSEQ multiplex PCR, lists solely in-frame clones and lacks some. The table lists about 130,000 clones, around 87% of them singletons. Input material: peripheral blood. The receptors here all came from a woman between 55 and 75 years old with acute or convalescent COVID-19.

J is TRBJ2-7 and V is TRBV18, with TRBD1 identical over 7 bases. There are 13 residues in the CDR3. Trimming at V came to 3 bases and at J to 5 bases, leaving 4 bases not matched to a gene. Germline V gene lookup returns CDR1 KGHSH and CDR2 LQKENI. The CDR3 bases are TGTGCCAGCTCACCCGAGGGGGCGCACGAGCAGTACGTC. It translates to CASSPEGAHEQYV.

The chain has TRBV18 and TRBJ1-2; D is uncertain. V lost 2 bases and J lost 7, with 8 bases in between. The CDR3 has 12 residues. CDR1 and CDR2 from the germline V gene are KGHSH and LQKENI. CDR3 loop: CASSPGPGGYTF. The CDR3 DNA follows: TGTGCCAGCTCACCAGGCCCAGGTGGCTACACCTTC. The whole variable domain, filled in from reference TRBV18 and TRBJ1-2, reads NAGVMQNPRHLVRRRGQEARLRCSPMKGHSHVYWYRQLPEEGLKFMVYLQKENIIDESGMPKERFSAEFPKEGPSILRIQQVVRGDSAAYFCASSPGPGGYTFGSGTRLTVV.

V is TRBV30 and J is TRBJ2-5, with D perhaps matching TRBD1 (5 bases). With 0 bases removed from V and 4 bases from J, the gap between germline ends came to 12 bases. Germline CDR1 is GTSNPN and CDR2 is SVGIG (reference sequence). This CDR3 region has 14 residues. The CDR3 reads CAWSVMGQGETQYF. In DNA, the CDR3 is TGTGCCTGGAGTGTAATGGGGCAGGGAGAGACCCAGTACTTC.

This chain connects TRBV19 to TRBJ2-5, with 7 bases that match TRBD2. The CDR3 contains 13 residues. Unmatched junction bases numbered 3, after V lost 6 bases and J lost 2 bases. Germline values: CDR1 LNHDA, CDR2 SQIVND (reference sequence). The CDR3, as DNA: TGTGCCAGTAGGTCTAGCGGACAAGAGACCCAGTACTTC. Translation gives CASRSSGQETQYF.

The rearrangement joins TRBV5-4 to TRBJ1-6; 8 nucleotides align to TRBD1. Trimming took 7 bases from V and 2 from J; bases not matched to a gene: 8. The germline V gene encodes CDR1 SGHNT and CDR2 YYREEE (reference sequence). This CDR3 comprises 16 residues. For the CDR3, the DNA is TGTGCCAGCGGCAACGCAGGGGGCCCCTATAATTCACCCCTCCACTTT. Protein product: CASGNAGGPYNSPLHF.

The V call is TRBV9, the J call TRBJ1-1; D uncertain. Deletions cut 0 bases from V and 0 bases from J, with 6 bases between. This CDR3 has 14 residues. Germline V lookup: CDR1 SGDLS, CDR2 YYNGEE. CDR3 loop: CASSVGLMNTEAFF. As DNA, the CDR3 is TGTGCCAGCAGCGTAGGGCTGATGAACACTGAAGCTTTCTTT. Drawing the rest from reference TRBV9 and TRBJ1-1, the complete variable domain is DSGVTQTPKHLITATGQRVTLRCSPRSGDLSVYWYQQSLDQGLQFLIQYYNGEERAKGNILERFSAQQFPDLHSELNLSSLELGDSALYFCASSVGLMNTEAFFGQGTRLTVV.

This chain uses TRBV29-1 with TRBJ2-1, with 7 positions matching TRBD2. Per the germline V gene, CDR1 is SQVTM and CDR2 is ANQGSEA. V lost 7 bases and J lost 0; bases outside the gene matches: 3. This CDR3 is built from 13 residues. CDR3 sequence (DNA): TGCAGCGCAACGGGGGGCTCCTACAATGAGCAGTTCTTC. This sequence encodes CSATGGSYNEQFF.

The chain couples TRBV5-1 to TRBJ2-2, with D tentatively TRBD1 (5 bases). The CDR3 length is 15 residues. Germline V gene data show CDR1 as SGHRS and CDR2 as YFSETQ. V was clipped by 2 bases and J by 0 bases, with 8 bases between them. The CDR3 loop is CASSFTGPNTGELFF. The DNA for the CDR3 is TGCGCCAGCAGCTTCACAGGACCGAACACCGGGGAGCTGTTTTTT. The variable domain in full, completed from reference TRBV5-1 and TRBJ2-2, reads KAGVTQTPRYLIKTRGQQVTLSCSPISGHRSVSWYQQTPGQGLQFLFEYFSETQRNKGNFPGRFSGRQFSNSRSEMNVSTLELGDSALYLCASSFTGPNTGELFFGEGSRLTVL.

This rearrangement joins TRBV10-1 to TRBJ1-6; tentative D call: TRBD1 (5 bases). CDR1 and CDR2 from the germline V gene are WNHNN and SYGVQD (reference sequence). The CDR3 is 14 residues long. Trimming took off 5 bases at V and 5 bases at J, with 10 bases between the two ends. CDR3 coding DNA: TGCGCCAGCAGTTCGCAGGGAAATAATTCACCCCTCCACTTT. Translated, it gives CASSSQGNNSPLHF.

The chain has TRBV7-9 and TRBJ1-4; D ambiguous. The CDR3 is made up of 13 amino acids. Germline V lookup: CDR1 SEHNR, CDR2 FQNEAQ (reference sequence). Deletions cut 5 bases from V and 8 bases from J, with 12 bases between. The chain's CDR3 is CASSQTRGEKLFF. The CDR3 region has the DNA TGTGCCAGCAGCCAAACCCGGGGAGAAAAACTGTTTTTT.

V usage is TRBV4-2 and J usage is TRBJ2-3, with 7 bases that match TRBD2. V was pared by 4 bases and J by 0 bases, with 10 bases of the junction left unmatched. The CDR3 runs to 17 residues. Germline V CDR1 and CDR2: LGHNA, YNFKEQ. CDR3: CASSPTLAERSTDTQYF. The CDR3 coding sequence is TGTGCCAGCAGCCCTACCCTAGCGGAGAGGAGCACAGATACGCAGTATTTT.

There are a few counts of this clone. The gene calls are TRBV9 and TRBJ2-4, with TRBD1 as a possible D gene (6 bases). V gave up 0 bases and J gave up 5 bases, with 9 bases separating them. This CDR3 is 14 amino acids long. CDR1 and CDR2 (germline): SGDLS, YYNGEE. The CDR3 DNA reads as TGTGCCAGCAGCGTAGGGACAGACCAAAACATTCAGTACTTC. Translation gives CASSVGTDQNIQYF.

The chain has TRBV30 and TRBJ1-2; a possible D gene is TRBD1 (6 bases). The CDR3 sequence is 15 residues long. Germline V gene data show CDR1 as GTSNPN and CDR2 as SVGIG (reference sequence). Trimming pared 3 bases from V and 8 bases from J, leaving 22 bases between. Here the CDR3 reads CAWRPDSLGLYGYTF. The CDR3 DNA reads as TGTGCCTGGAGGCCGGACAGTCTAGGTTTGTACGGCTACACCTTC.

CDR3 residues: CASSLMGTGYEQYF. CDR3 sequence (DNA): TGTGCCAGCAGCTTGATGGGGACAGGCTACGAGCAGTACTTC. The chain links TRBV5-4 to TRBJ2-7, with 8 bases aligning to TRBD1. The CDR3 totals 14 residues. Germline V gene data show CDR1 as SGHNT and CDR2 as YYREEE (reference sequence). J lost 3 bases, V lost 1 base, and 3 bases had no gene match.

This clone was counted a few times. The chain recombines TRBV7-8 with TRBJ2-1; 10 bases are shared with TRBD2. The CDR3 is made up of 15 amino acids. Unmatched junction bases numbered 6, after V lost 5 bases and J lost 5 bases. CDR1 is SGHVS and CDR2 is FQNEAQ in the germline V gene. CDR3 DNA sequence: TGTGCCAGCAGCCCCCAGCGGGAGGGGGACAATGAGCAGTTCTTC. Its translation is CASSPQREGDNEQFF.

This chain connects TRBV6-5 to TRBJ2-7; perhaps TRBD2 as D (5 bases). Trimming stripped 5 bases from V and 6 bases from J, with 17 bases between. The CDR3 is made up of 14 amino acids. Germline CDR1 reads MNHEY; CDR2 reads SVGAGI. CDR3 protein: CASSLSLDGIEQYF. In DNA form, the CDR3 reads TGTGCCAGCAGTCTTTCTCTGGACGGGATCGAGCAGTACTTC.

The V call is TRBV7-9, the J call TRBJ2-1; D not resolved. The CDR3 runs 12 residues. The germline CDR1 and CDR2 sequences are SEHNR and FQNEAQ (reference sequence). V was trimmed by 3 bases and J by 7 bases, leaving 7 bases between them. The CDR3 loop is CASSFGWNEQFF. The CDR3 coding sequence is TGTGCCAGCAGCTTCGGGTGGAATGAGCAGTTCTTC.

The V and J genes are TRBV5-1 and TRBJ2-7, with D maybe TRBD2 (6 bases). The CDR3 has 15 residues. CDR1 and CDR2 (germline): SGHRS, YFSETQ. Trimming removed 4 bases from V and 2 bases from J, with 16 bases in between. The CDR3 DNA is TGCGCCAGCAGCGATGGGGGGACGACCACCTACGAGCAGTACTTC. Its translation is CASSDGGTTTYEQYF.

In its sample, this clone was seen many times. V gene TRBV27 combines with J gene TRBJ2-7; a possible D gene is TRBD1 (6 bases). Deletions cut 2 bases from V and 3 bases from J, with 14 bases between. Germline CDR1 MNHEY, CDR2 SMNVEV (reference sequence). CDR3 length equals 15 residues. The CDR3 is CASSLKGDGVYEQYV. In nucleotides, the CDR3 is TGTGCCAGCAGTTTAAAGGGGGATGGGGTCTACGAGCAGTACGTC.

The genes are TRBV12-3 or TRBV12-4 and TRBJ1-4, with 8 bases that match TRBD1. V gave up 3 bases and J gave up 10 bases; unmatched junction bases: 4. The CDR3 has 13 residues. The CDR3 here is CASSFAGGGKLFF. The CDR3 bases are TGTGCCAGCAGTTTTGCAGGGGGCGGAAAACTGTTTTTT.

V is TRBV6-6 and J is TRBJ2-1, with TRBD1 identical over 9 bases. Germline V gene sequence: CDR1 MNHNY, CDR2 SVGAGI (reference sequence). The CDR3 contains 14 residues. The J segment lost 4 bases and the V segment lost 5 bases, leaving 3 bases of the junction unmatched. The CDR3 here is CASSRTGEYNEQFF. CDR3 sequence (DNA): TGTGCCAGCAGTCGGACAGGGGAGTACAATGAGCAGTTCTTC.

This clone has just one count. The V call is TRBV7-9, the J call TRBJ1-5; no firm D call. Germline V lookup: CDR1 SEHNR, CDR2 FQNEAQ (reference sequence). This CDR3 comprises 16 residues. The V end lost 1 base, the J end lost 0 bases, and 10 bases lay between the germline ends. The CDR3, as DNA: TGTGCCAGCAGCTTAGACTCGGTTTATAGCAATCAGCCCCAGCATTTT. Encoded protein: CASSLDSVYSNQPQHF.

The CDR3 DNA is TGTGCCAGCACCCCGGACAGGGGGTATGGCTACACCTTC. Residues: CASTPDRGYGYTF. The chain uses TRBV12-3 or TRBV12-4 and TRBJ1-2; TRBD1 agrees at 10 bases. This CDR3 comprises 13 residues. Trimming took 7 bases from V and 5 from J; bases not matched to a gene: 4.

The CDR3 region is CASSPRDMNTEAFF. The CDR3, as DNA: TGTGCCAGCAGCCCCCGGGACATGAACACTGAAGCTTTCTTT. The chain carries TRBV7-8 and TRBJ1-1, with a tentative D call TRBD1 (6 bases). V dropped 5 bases and J dropped 0 bases, with 10 bases sitting between them. The CDR3 loop spans 14 amino acids. CDR1 and CDR2 (germline): SGHVS, FQNEAQ.

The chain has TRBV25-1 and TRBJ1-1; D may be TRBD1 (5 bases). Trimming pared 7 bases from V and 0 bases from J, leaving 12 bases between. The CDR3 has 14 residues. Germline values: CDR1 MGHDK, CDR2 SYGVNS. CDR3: CASKPGGMNTEAFF. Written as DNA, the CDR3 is TGTGCCAGCAAACCGGGGGGTATGAACACTGAAGCTTTCTTT.

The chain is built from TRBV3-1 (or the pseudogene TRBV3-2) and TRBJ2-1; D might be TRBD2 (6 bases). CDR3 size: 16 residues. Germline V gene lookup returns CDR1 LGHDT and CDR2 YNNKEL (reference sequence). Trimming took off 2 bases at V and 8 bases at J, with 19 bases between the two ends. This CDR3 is CASSQPLLALVDEQFF. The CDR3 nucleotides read TGTGCCAGCAGCCAACCCCTACTAGCCCTCGTGGATGAGCAGTTCTTC.

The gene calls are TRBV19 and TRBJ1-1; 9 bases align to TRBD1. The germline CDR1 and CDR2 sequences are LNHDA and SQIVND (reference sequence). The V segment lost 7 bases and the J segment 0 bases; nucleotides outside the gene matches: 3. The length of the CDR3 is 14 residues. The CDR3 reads CASTRDRVNTEAFF. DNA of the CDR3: TGTGCCAGTACTCGGGACAGGGTGAACACTGAAGCTTTCTTT.

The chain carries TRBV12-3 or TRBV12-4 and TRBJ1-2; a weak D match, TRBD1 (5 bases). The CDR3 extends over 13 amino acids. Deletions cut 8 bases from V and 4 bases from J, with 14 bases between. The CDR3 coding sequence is TGTGCCAGCGGGTCCGCCGGGGGCTATGGCTACACCTTC. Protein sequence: CASGSAGGYGYTF.